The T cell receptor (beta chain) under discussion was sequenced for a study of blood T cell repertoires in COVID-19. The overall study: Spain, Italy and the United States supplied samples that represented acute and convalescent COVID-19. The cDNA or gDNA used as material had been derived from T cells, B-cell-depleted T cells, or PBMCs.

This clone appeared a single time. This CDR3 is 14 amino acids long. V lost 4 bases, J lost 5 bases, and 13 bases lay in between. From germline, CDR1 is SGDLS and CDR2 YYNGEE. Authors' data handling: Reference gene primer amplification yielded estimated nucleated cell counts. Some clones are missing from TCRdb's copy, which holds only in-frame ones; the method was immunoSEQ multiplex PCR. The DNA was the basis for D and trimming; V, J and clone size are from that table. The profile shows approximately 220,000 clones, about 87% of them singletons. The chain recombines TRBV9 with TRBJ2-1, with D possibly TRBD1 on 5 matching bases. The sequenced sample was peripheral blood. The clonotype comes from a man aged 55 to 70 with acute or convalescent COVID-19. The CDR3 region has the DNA TGTGCCAGCAGCCAATATGGGGCAAACAATGAGCAGTTCTTC. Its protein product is CASSQYGANNEQFF.